This record concerns one T cell receptor beta chain sequence. What it binds is not known. These data are taken from a study of T cell responses to AZD1222 COVID-19 vaccine. The table came from immunoSEQ multiplex PCR; TCRdb's copy has only in-frame clones and leaves some out. Of around 200,000 clones in the sample, approximately 86% were seen once. General observations from the study: Baseline serostatus was positive in only a handful of AZD1222 recipients.

CDR1 and CDR2 (germline): MNHEY, SMNVEV (reference sequence). Trimming removed 5 bases from V and 0 bases from J, with 11 bases in between. This CDR3 spans 15 amino acids. The genes are TRBV27 and TRBJ1-3; a weak D match, TRBD1 (5 bases). This TCR was sampled from an adult in good health. The sample here was peripheral blood, taken on day 0 of AZD1222 vaccination. CDR3 coding DNA: TGTGCCAGCAGTAGGGACGGGATCTCTGGAAACACCATATATTTT. Translating gives CASSRDGISGNTIYF.